This T cell receptor (beta chain) stems from a study of blood T cell repertoires in COVID-19. Per the original methods: Scientists estimated how many nucleated cells there were by amplifying reference gene primers. The protocol was immunoSEQ multiplex PCR, while the TCRdb copy is restricted to in-frame clones and leaves out a portion. D and trimming were read from the DNA, whereas the V and J calls and clone size are those reported in that table. The sample has 180,000 or so clones, approximately 86% seen once. V dropped 0 bases and J dropped 6 bases, with 9 bases sitting between them. Germline loops: CDR1 MNHEY, CDR2 SVGAGI. This CDR3 has 15 residues.

This receptor was taken from a woman aged 45-65 years with acute or convalescent COVID-19. The source material was peripheral blood. V usage is TRBV6-5 and J usage is TRBJ1-6; D may be TRBD1 (5 bases). The CDR3, as DNA: TGTGCCAGCAGTTACTCTGGGGACTTTAATTCACCCCTCCACTTT. This gives the protein CASSYSGDFNSPLHF.